This T cell receptor beta chain comes out of a study of T-cell memory formation after mild COVID-19. From germline, CDR1 is LNHDA and CDR2 SQIVND (reference sequence). The CDR3 spans 15 residues. V gave up 2 bases and J gave up 8 bases; unmatched junction bases: 9. TCRdb re-called the 5' RACE reads through MiXCR, storing one row per CDR3 protein. Of about 140,000 distinct CDR3 sequences listed, 13% to 15% were seen once; the top ten hold about 26%. Whole-study findings and limits: Mainly CM and EM harbored the contracting CD4+ clones; mainly EMRA harbored the CD8+ ones. Some SARS-CoV-2-responding clones were already detected in memory before infection.

As concerns this clonotype: The antigen is unknown.

Sequencing input: PBMCs or a T cell subset sorted from them (not recorded which). This TCR was recovered from an adult woman who had mild COVID-19 (a few samples of this study predate the infection). Cell type and time point are not known. The V call is TRBV19, the J call TRBJ2-1; 7 bases agree with TRBD2. The CDR3 sequence: CASSIQEGGPHEQFF. The CDR3 DNA is TGTGCCAGTAGTATACAGGAGGGAGGGCCACATGAGCAGTTCTTC.